This entry concerns a single T cell receptor (beta chain). This sample was taken from a study of blood T cell repertoires in COVID-19. V gave up 5 bases and J gave up 4 bases, with 17 bases separating them. CDR1 SEHNR and CDR2 FQNEAQ come from the germline V gene (reference sequence). The CDR3 runs to 16 residues. This table comes from immunoSEQ multiplex PCR, and its TCRdb copy is limited to in-frame clones, with some not included. The data contain fewer than 350,000 clones, around nine tenths of them singletons. The chain links TRBV7-9 to TRBJ1-4; D is unclear. The clonotype comes from a woman aged 70-85 years with COVID-19, enrolled during active disease. Sequencing was performed on peripheral blood. The CDR3 DNA is TGTGCCAGCAGCCCGACCGGAACAGTCGTTAATGAAAAACTGTTTTTT. Translated: CASSPTGTVVNEKLFF.